The 20 T cell receptor beta chains in this list originate from one sample, sequenced in a study of T cells after yellow fever vaccination. MiXCR was run by TCRdb on the 5' RACE reads, yielding one entry per CDR3 protein. The data show roughly 180,000 distinct CDR3 sequences, roughly 6.2% seen once. The sample here was CD4+ T cells sorted from PBMCs, taken on the day of the first yellow fever vaccination. The origin of the receptors is a man between 18 and 35 years old who received the YFV17D yellow fever vaccine.

This clonotype appeared many times. The chain has TRBV7-9 and TRBJ1-4; D gene ambiguous. V lost 0 bases and J 0 bases, leaving 11 bases between the germline ends. There are 17 residues in the CDR3. CDR1 and CDR2 (germline): SEHNR, FQNEAQ (reference sequence). CDR3 amino acids: CASSLAHPFATNEKLFF. In DNA, the CDR3 is TGTGCCAGCAGCTTAGCGCACCCTTTTGCAACTAATGAAAAACTGTTTTTT.

This clonotype was observed a handful of times. The chain is built from TRBV5-6 and TRBJ2-6; no reliable D call. Germline CDR1 is SGHDT and CDR2 is YYEEEE. V lost 4 bases and J lost 0, with 8 bases in between. The CDR3 length is 15 residues. CDR3: CASSAYSSGANVLTF. CDR3 DNA: TGTGCCAGCAGCGCCTATAGCTCTGGGGCCAACGTCCTGACTTTC.

There are many counts of this clonotype. This sequence joins TRBV4-1 and TRBJ2-1; TRBD2 matches at 8 bases. The CDR3 consists of 14 residues. Losses at the gene ends were 1 base for V and 9 bases for J; bases not matched to a gene: 5. Per germline, CDR1 MGHRA and CDR2 YSYEKL. In DNA form, the CDR3 reads TGCGCCAGCAGCCAAGCGGGGGGGCAGGGTGAGCAGTTCTTC. This translates into CASSQAGGQGEQFF.

This clonotype has just a few counts. V usage is TRBV29-1 and J usage is TRBJ2-5; 10 positions match TRBD2. CDR1 and CDR2 (germline): SQVTM, ANQGSEA. The CDR3 is 14 amino acids. The junction had 2 bases not matched to a gene; V was cut back by 3 bases and J by 1 base. The CDR3 region is CSVDGLAVQETQYF. The CDR3 DNA follows: TGCAGCGTTGATGGACTAGCGGTCCAAGAGACCCAGTACTTC. The full variable domain, its missing parts supplied by reference TRBV29-1 and TRBJ2-5, is SAVISQKPSRDICQRGTSLTIQCQVDSQVTMMFWYRQQPGQSLTLIATANQGSEATYESGFVIDKFPISRPNLTFSTLTVSNMSPEDSSIYLCSVDGLAVQETQYFGPGTRLLVL.

As to this clonotype: The junction does not match germline at one end; this may be a read error. The chain recombines TRBV7-2 with TRBJ2-3; D is possibly TRBD2 (7 bases). The CDR3 covers 15 residues. Germline CDR1 SGHTA, CDR2 FQGNSA. The CDR3 coding sequence is TGTGCCACCAGCTTAGCGCGCGGGGGCGTAGATACGCAGTATTTT. Amino acids: CATSLARGGVDTQYF.

The sample holds many counts of this clonotype. A junction end diverges from the germline sequence, so it may reflect a read error. This sequence joins TRBV5-1 and TRBJ2-5; weak D call: TRBD2 (6 bases). Germline CDR1 is SGHRS and CDR2 is YFSETQ. This CDR3 has 15 amino acids. Written as DNA, the CDR3 is TGCGCCAGCACCTTGGGGGGACCGATCCAAGAGACCCAGTACTTC. This gives the protein CASTLGGPIQETQYF.

This clonotype has a count of ten or more. The V gene is TRBV27, the J gene TRBJ1-1; 8 bases fit TRBD1. V lost 4 bases to trimming and J lost 1 base; unmatched junction nucleotides: 5. The CDR3 is made up of 15 amino acids. In germline, CDR1 is MNHEY, CDR2 SMNVEV (reference sequence). Here the CDR3 reads CASSSGGTGNTEAFF. Written as DNA, the CDR3 is TGTGCCAGCAGTTCCGGCGGGACAGGGAACACTGAAGCTTTCTTT.

This clonotype was seen only a few times. The chain employs TRBV7-2 and TRBJ1-1; D is perhaps TRBD1 (6 bases). The germline gives CDR1 SGHTA, CDR2 FQGNSA. The CDR3 runs 14 residues. Deletions cut 5 bases from V and 4 bases from J, with 14 bases between. The CDR3 sequence is CASSLQQGGTEAFF. The CDR3 DNA follows: TGTGCCAGCAGCCTGCAACAGGGAGGCACTGAAGCTTTCTTT. The full variable domain, rest sourced from reference TRBV7-2 and TRBJ1-1, is GAGVSQSPSNKVTEKGKDVELRCDPISGHTALYWYRQSLGQGLEFLIYFQGNSAPDKSGLPSDRFSAERTGGSVSTLTIQRTQQEDSAVYLCASSLQQGGTEAFFGQGTRLTVV.

This clonotype was found many times. This chain links TRBV4-3 with TRBJ2-2; 7 bases map to TRBD2. CDR1 LGHNA and CDR2 YSLEER come from the germline V gene. After removal of 0 bases from V and 0 bases from J, the junction contained 7 bases not matched to a gene. This CDR3 comprises 18 residues. The DNA of the CDR3 is TGCGCCAGCAGCCAAGAACCCAGCGGGGCGACGAACACCGGGGAGCTGTTTTTT. Its protein product is CASSQEPSGATNTGELFF.

This clonotype occurred a few times. This sequence joins TRBV5-1 and TRBJ2-5, with TRBD1 matching 8 bases. Germline CDR1 SGHRS, CDR2 YFSETQ. The CDR3 spans 16 residues. Losses at the gene ends were 4 bases for V and 4 bases for J; bases not matched to a gene: 12. CDR3 bases: TGCGCCAGCAGCCTAAAAGCCCAGGGGGCTGGAGAGACCCAGTACTTC. Translating it yields CASSLKAQGAGETQYF.

This clonotype was seen repeatedly, ten times or more. At one end the junction does not follow the germline gene, possibly because of a read error. The chain combines TRBV4-3 with TRBJ2-2, with D unresolved. Germline CDR1 is LGHNA and CDR2 is YSLEER. The length of the CDR3 is 16 residues. The CDR3 sequence: CVSSQEVLGNTGELFF. CDR3 nucleotide sequence: TGCGTCAGCAGCCAAGAGGTTTTGGGGAACACCGGGGAGCTGTTTTTT.

This clonotype was observed at least ten times. V usage is TRBV4-3 and J usage is TRBJ2-1; D unclear. V gave up 0 bases and J gave up 9 bases, with 9 bases separating them. Per the germline V gene, CDR1 is LGHNA and CDR2 is YSLEER. The CDR3 loop spans 13 amino acids. The CDR3: CASSQDLHGEQFF. The CDR3 nucleotides read TGCGCCAGCAGCCAAGATCTGCACGGTGAGCAGTTCTTC.

The V call is TRBV3-1, the J call TRBJ2-7; 8 bases are a match to TRBD1. Germline V gene sequence: CDR1 LGHDT, CDR2 YNNKEL (reference sequence). V shed 0 bases and J 4 bases; nucleotides not matched to a gene: 5. The CDR3 runs 15 residues. The CDR3 bases are TGTGCCAGCAGCCAAGAGGGGACAGGTATATACGAGCAGTACTTC. Amino acids: CASSQEGTGIYEQYF.

This clonotype was recorded many times. The chain links TRBV7-9 to TRBJ2-2; 7 bases map to TRBD1. The length of the CDR3 is 14 residues. The V and J ends lost 3 bases and 4 bases, in that order; junction bases with no gene match: 2. The germline CDR1 and CDR2 sequences are SEHNR and FQNEAQ (reference sequence). In DNA form, the CDR3 reads TGTGCCAGCAGCTTCGGGACAGCCACCGGGGAGCTGTTTTTT. Residues: CASSFGTATGELFF. The whole variable domain, remainder taken from reference TRBV7-9 and TRBJ2-2, is DTGVSQNPRHKITKRGQNVTFRCDPISEHNRLYWYRQTLGQGPEFLTYFQNEAQLEKSRLLSDRFSAERPKGSFSTLEIQRTEQGDSAMYLCASSFGTATGELFFGEGSRLTVL.

This clonotype was seen at least ten times. The chain couples TRBV7-2 to TRBJ2-4; the D is unclear. Germline loops: CDR1 SGHTA, CDR2 FQGNSA. V lost 5 bases to trimming and J lost 0 bases, with 11 bases between them. The CDR3 is 15 amino acids. This chain's CDR3 is CASSPLFLAKNIQYF. The CDR3 region has the DNA TGTGCCAGCAGCCCCCTATTCTTAGCCAAAAACATTCAGTACTTC.

This clonotype appeared many times. The CDR3 DNA is TGCAGTGCTAACTCGATGACAGGGGGCACAGATACGCAGTATTTT. Amino acid sequence: CSANSMTGGTDTQYF. This rearrangement joins TRBV20-1 to TRBJ2-3; TRBD1 matches 8 bases. The CDR3 is 15 amino acids. J lost 1 base, V lost 4 bases, and 7 bases had no gene match. Germline CDR1 and CDR2: DFQATT and SNEGSKA (reference sequence).

This clonotype was found a few times. V is TRBV11-3 and J is TRBJ2-4; the D is unclear. The length of the CDR3 is 13 residues. V lost 3 bases and J lost 6, with 9 bases in between. Germline V gene sequence: CDR1 SGHNT, CDR2 YENEEA. The CDR3 here is CASSFANSNIQYF. The CDR3 DNA reads TGTGCCAGCAGCTTCGCGAACTCAAACATTCAGTACTTC.

This clonotype was seen ten or more times. The V gene is TRBV4-2, the J gene TRBJ1-5, with 7 positions matching TRBD1. With V trimmed by 0 bases and J by 6 bases, 5 bases remained unmatched. The germline V gene has CDR1 LGHNA and CDR2 YNFKEQ. The CDR3 is 15 amino acids. CDR3 region: CASSQDPGGGQPQHF. CDR3 nucleotide sequence: TGTGCCAGCAGCCAAGACCCAGGGGGAGGTCAGCCCCAGCATTTT.

There are many counts of this clonotype. The rearrangement joins TRBV7-9 to TRBJ2-5, with 7 bases matching TRBD2. The length of the CDR3 is 11 residues. Looked up from germline, CDR1 is SEHNR and CDR2 is FQNEAQ (reference sequence). After removal of 11 bases from V and 5 bases from J, the junction contained 5 bases not matched to a gene. The CDR3, as DNA: TGTGCCGGTCTTAGCGGGGAGACCCAGTACTTC. This gives the protein CAGLSGETQYF.

This clonotype occurred many times. The genes are TRBV5-1 and TRBJ1-2; D possibly corresponds to TRBD1 (6 bases). Trimming removed 0 bases at V and 8 bases at J, with 17 bases between. The CDR3 extends over 15 amino acids. Per the germline V gene, CDR1 is SGHRS and CDR2 is YFSETQ. DNA for the CDR3: TGCGCCAGCAGCTTGGCCATCGTCGGGGGCGGCGGCTACACCTTC. Its protein product is CASSLAIVGGGGYTF. The full variable domain, completed using reference TRBV5-1 and TRBJ1-2, is KAGVTQTPRYLIKTRGQQVTLSCSPISGHRSVSWYQQTPGQGLQFLFEYFSETQRNKGNFPGRFSGRQFSNSRSEMNVSTLELGDSALYLCASSLAIVGGGGYTFGSGTRLTVV.